One and the same sample provided the 26 T cell receptor beta chains below, sequenced in a study of coeliac disease. Clones were sequenced by immunoSEQ multiplex PCR, and TCRdb holds only the in-frame ones, with some missing. The repertoire holds roughly 5,200 clones, with under 85% as singletons. The sequencing input was lamina propria lymphocytes from the gut. All receptors derive from a woman aged 18-29 years with active celiac disease.

The V gene is TRBV6-5, the J gene TRBJ2-1, with 8 bases fitting TRBD2. V was pared by 2 bases and J by 10 bases, with 4 bases of the junction left unmatched. This CDR3 has 13 amino acids. CDR1 and CDR2 from the germline V gene are MNHEY and SVGAGI. For the CDR3, the DNA is TGTGCCAGCAGTTACGAGAGCGGGAGCGAGCAGTTCTTC. This sequence encodes CASSYESGSEQFF.

J is TRBJ1-1 and V is TRBV5-4, with a weak D call TRBD1 (6 bases). Trimming removed 0 bases from V and 1 base from J, with 13 bases in between. Germline CDR1 reads SGHNT; CDR2 reads YYREEE (reference sequence). The CDR3 is 16 residues long. The CDR3 region is CASSLGEGVKNTEAFF. CDR3 in DNA: TGTGCCAGCAGCTTGGGGGAGGGGGTGAAGAACACTGAAGCTTTCTTT. Combining the CDR3 with reference TRBV5-4 and TRBJ1-1 gives the whole variable domain ETGVTQSPTHLIKTRGQQVTLRCSSQSGHNTVSWYQQALGQGPQFIFQYYREEENGRGNFPPRFSGLQFPNYSSELNVNALELDDSALYLCASSLGEGVKNTEAFFGQGTRLTVV.

This sequence joins TRBV7-9 and TRBJ2-5, with D tentatively TRBD2 (6 bases). The germline gives CDR1 SEHNR, CDR2 FQNEAQ (reference sequence). V was trimmed by 6 bases and J by 5 bases, leaving 22 bases between them. The CDR3 spans 16 residues. In DNA form, the CDR3 reads TGTGCCAGCAGTCATGGCGGGATGGGCCCTAGCGAGACCCAGTACTTC. Translation: CASSHGGMGPSETQYF.

By share, this clone counts as large (0.1 to 1%). The chain is built from TRBV4-2 and TRBJ2-7, with 8 bases that match TRBD2. The junction had 11 bases not matched to a gene; V was cut back by 1 base and J by 3 bases. The germline CDR1 and CDR2 sequences are LGHNA and YNFKEQ. This CDR3 region has 17 residues. The CDR3 region has the DNA TGTGCCAGCAGCCAAGCTAGCCCTAGGGCGGGGGGCTACGAGCAGTACTTC. Translating gives CASSQASPRAGGYEQYF.

This clone was seen only once. The chain combines TRBV21-1 with TRBJ2-7; TRBD1, the table's D call, was not compared with the DNA. TRBV21-1 represents a pseudogene. The CDR3 covers 14 residues. The DNA for the CDR3 is TGTGCCAGCAGCAAAGAGGGGCGAAACCACGAGCAGTACTTC. Amino acids: CASSKEGRNHEQYF.

The rearrangement links TRBV6-1 to TRBJ2-5, with TRBD1 matching 8 bases. Trimming took 2 bases from V and 4 from J; bases not matched to a gene: 3. The CDR3 is made up of 14 amino acids. Germline values: CDR1 MNHNS, CDR2 SASEGT. CDR3 region: CASSEQGAGETQYF. CDR3 DNA sequence: TGTGCCAGCAGTGAACAGGGGGCGGGAGAGACCCAGTACTTC.

The genes are TRBV6-5 and TRBJ2-5; 7 bases are shared with TRBD2. The CDR3 totals 14 residues. J gave up 9 bases and V 1 base, and 8 bases lay outside the gene matches. CDR1 and CDR2 from the germline V gene are MNHEY and SVGAGI. CDR3 in DNA: TGTGCCAGCAGTTACTTTCGAGCGGGGAGGTCCCAGTACTTC. It is translated as CASSYFRAGRSQYF.

This clone was counted a few times. An end of the junction does not agree with germline; a read error may underlie this. CDR3 amino acids: CASSLRDRGLSTQYF. The CDR3 DNA reads as TGTGCTAGCAGCCTCCGGGACCGGGGGTTGTCGACGCAGTATTTT. The chain is built from TRBV7-7 and TRBJ2-3; the D gene is possibly TRBD2 (6 bases). Germline V gives CDR1 SSHAT, CDR2 FNYEAQ (reference sequence). CDR3 length equals 15 residues.

This clone appeared once. The chain uses TRBV6-1 and TRBJ1-1; D uncertain. Germline V gene data show CDR1 as MNHNS and CDR2 as SASEGT. V was clipped by 3 bases and J by 11 bases, with 19 bases between them. CDR3 length: 14 residues. CDR3 region: CASSEWTLGFEAFF. DNA of the CDR3: TGTGCCAGCAGTGAGTGGACTCTTGGATTTGAGGCTTTCTTT.

This chain joins TRBV5-8 and TRBJ1-5; tentatively, D is TRBD1 (6 bases). Germline CDR1 SGHTS, CDR2 YDEGEE. V dropped 5 bases and J dropped 4 bases, with 10 bases sitting between them. This CDR3 spans 13 amino acids. The CDR3: CASSTGLNQPQHF. The CDR3 nucleotides are TGTGCCAGCAGTACAGGGTTAAATCAGCCCCAGCATTTT.

The genes are TRBV9 and TRBJ2-2; 7 bases agree with TRBD1. The CDR3 has 15 amino acids. Germline CDR1 is SGDLS and CDR2 is YYNGEE. J gave up 7 bases and V 3 bases, and 9 bases lay outside the gene matches. The CDR3 nucleotides are TGTGCCAGCAGCGCTTCGACAGGGAGTGGCGGGGAGCTGTTTTTT. Encoded protein: CASSASTGSGGELFF.

The V call is TRBV28, the J call TRBJ2-1; tentative D call: TRBD2 (6 bases). Germline assignment: CDR1 MDHEN and CDR2 SYDVKM. This CDR3 has 15 residues. Trimming shortened V by 4 bases and J by 2 bases, and 12 bases separated the two germline ends. The CDR3 region is CASSYRRLAYNEQFF. CDR3 coding DNA: TGTGCCAGCAGTTATAGGAGACTAGCCTACAATGAGCAGTTCTTC.

This sequence joins TRBV27 and TRBJ2-5, with 10 bases fitting TRBD1. CDR3 length: 16 residues. CDR1 is MNHEY and CDR2 is SMNVEV in the germline V gene (reference sequence). The V segment lost 3 bases and the J segment 5 bases; nucleotides outside the gene matches: 9. DNA for the CDR3: TGTGCCAGCAGTTTCCTGGGGGACAGGGGTCAGGAGACCCAGTACTTC. Protein product: CASSFLGDRGQETQYF.

In its sample, this clone was seen a few times. This sequence joins TRBV19 and TRBJ2-6, with D possibly TRBD1 on 6 matching bases. The CDR3 has 16 residues. V lost 4 bases, J lost 2 bases, and 12 bases lay in between. CDR1 and CDR2 (germline): LNHDA, SQIVND (reference sequence). The CDR3 loop reads CASSSTGQAGANVLTF. The CDR3 DNA follows: TGTGCCAGTAGTAGCACAGGGCAAGCTGGGGCCAACGTCCTGACTTTC.

V gene TRBV6-5 combines with J gene TRBJ2-2, with a tentative D call TRBD2 (5 bases). The V end was cut by 11 bases, the J end by 4 bases, with 11 bases between. Germline V gene lookup returns CDR1 MNHEY and CDR2 SVGAGI. CDR3 size: 12 residues. CDR3 loop: CAGRGVTGELFF. The CDR3 DNA follows: TGTGCCGGGAGAGGTGTCACCGGGGAGCTGTTTTTT.

V is TRBV19 and J is TRBJ2-3; D gene unclear. The V gene's germline CDR1 is LNHDA and CDR2 SQIVND (reference sequence). The germline V and J ends were trimmed by 1 base and 2 bases, with 13 bases remaining between them. This CDR3 spans 16 amino acids. The CDR3 DNA reads TGTGCCAGTAGTATAGGACGGATAGCACTCACAGATACGCAGTATTTT. The encoded protein is CASSIGRIALTDTQYF.

V usage is TRBV4-1 and J usage is TRBJ2-7, with TRBD1 matching over 10 bases. This CDR3 is 14 amino acids long. The J segment lost 2 bases and the V segment lost 4 bases, leaving 2 bases of the junction unmatched. From germline, CDR1 is MGHRA and CDR2 YSYEKL. CDR3 bases: TGCGCCAGCAGCCCAGGACAGGGGGCCTACGAGCAGTACTTC. This sequence encodes CASSPGQGAYEQYF.

The V call is TRBV6-5, the J call TRBJ1-3; 7 bases align to TRBD1. V was pared by 4 bases and J by 0 bases, with 3 bases of the junction left unmatched. This CDR3 region has 15 residues. Per germline, CDR1 MNHEY and CDR2 SVGAGI. The DNA of the CDR3 is TGTGCCAGCAGTTCGGGACAGCTCTCTGGAAACACCATATATTTT. Amino acid sequence: CASSSGQLSGNTIYF.

V is TRBV7-2 and J is TRBJ2-1; TRBD2 matches at 9 bases. Germline trimming cut 0 bases from V and 6 bases from J; bases unmatched to any gene: 9. Germline loops: CDR1 SGHTA, CDR2 FQGNSA. The CDR3 has 17 residues. CDR3 amino acids: CASSLALAGGGLNEQFF. CDR3 DNA: TGTGCCAGCAGCTTAGCGCTTGCGGGAGGGGGACTCAATGAGCAGTTCTTC.

The chain uses TRBV4-2 and TRBJ2-1, with TRBD2 matching over 13 bases. The CDR3 has 17 amino acids. Germline CDR1 LGHNA, CDR2 YNFKEQ. Germline trimming cut 3 bases from V and 5 bases from J; bases unmatched to any gene: 7. CDR3 amino acids: CASSHRALAGGDNEQFF. In nucleotides, the CDR3 is TGTGCCAGCAGCCACCGCGCACTAGCGGGGGGGGACAATGAGCAGTTCTTC.

The chain uses TRBV19 and TRBJ2-2; tentative D call: TRBD2 (6 bases). The V end was cut by 5 bases, the J end by 6 bases, with 16 bases between. The CDR3 is 15 residues long. Germline values: CDR1 LNHDA, CDR2 SQIVND (reference sequence). Written as DNA, the CDR3 is TGTGCCAGTAGTGGGGCGGGAACTTCCCCCGGGGAGCTGTTTTTT. Encoded protein: CASSGAGTSPGELFF.

The gene calls are TRBV6-1 and TRBJ2-7; 8 nucleotides align to TRBD1. The CDR3 totals 15 residues. J gave up 3 bases and V 2 bases, and 6 bases lay outside the gene matches. Germline lookup yields CDR1 MNHNS and CDR2 SASEGT. The CDR3 sequence is CASSERGQANYEQYF. CDR3 DNA sequence: TGTGCCAGCAGTGAAAGGGGACAGGCGAACTACGAGCAGTACTTC.

Remarks on this clone: The junction departs from the called germline gene at one end, perhaps through a read error. J is TRBJ2-3 and V is TRBV7-7, with 7 bases identical to TRBD2. Germline V lookup: CDR1 SSHAT, CDR2 FNYEAQ (reference sequence). This CDR3 contains 15 residues. CDR3 sequence: CASSSGKRGSDTQYF. The CDR3 DNA reads as TGTGCTAGCAGCTCAGGGAAGCGGGGTTCGGATACGCAGTATTTT.

The V gene is TRBV28, the J gene TRBJ2-3, with D perhaps TRBD1 (6 bases). This CDR3 has 13 amino acids. The ends were cut back, 5 bases at V and 6 bases at J, with 12 bases in the middle. Germline V gene sequence: CDR1 MDHEN, CDR2 SYDVKM. CDR3 DNA: TGTGCCAGCAGTAAGACAGGTATTGATACGCAGTATTTT. Its translation: CASSKTGIDTQYF. Supplemented by reference TRBV28 and TRBJ2-3, the full variable domain reads DVKVTQSSRYLVKRTGEKVFLECVQDMDHENMFWYRQDPGLGLRLIYFSYDVKMKEKGDIPEGYSVSREKKERFSLILESASTNQTSMYLCASSKTGIDTQYFGPGTRLTVL.

The CDR3 DNA reads TGTGCCAGCAGTTTACCAGGGGTAATAGTTGGGAGCTCTGGGGCCAACGTCCTGACTTTC. The encoded protein is CASSLPGVIVGSSGANVLTF. This chain joins TRBV28 and TRBJ2-6; D might be TRBD1 (6 bases). Looked up from germline, CDR1 is MDHEN and CDR2 is SYDVKM. The CDR3 is made up of 20 amino acids. Trimming took off 2 bases at V and 0 bases at J, with 20 bases between the two ends.

The chain employs TRBV5-1 and TRBJ2-3; 9 bases agree with TRBD1. The V gene end was trimmed by 5 bases and the J gene end by 6 bases; junction bases not matched to a gene: 7. This CDR3 has 14 residues. The germline V gene encodes CDR1 SGHRS and CDR2 YFSETQ. For the CDR3, the DNA is TGCGCCAGCAGTAAACAGGGGGCGCGGGATACGCAGTATTTT. This sequence encodes CASSKQGARDTQYF. Based on the CDR3 plus reference TRBV5-1 and TRBJ2-3, the full variable domain is KAGVTQTPRYLIKTRGQQVTLSCSPISGHRSVSWYQQTPGQGLQFLFEYFSETQRNKGNFPGRFSGRQFSNSRSEMNVSTLELGDSALYLCASSKQGARDTQYFGPGTRLTVL.